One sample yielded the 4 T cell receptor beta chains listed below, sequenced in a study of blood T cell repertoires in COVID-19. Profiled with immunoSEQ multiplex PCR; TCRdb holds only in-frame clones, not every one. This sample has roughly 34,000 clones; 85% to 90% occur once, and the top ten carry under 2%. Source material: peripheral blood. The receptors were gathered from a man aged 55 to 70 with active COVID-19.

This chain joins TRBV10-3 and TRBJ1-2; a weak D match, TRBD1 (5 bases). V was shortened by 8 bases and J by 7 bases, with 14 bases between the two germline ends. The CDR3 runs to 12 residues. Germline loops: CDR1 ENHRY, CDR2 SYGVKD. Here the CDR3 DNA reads TGTGCCATCCTAAGCCAGGGTGTTGGCTACACCTTC. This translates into CAILSQGVGYTF.

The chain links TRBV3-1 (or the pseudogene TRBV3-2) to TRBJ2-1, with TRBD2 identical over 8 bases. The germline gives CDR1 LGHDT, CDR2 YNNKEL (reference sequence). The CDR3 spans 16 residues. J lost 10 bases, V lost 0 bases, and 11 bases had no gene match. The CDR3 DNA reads TGTGCCAGCAGCCAAGAACCCGGGGGGGCCTGGCGAGAGCAGTTCTTC. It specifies CASSQEPGGAWREQFF.

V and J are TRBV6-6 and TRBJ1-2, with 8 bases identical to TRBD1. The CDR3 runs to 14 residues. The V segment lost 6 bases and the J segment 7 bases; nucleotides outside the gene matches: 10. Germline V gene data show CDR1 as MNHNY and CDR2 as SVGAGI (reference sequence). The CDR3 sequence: CASRGQGQGVGYTF. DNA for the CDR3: TGTGCCAGCAGAGGACAGGGTCAGGGGGTTGGCTACACCTTC.

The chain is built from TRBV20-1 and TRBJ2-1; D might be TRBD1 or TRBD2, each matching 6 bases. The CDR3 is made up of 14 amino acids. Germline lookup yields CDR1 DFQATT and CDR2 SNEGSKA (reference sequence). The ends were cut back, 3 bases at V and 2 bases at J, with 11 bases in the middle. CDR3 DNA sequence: TGCAGTGCTAGTGGGGGCGGGGCCTACAATGAGCAGTTCTTC. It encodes CSASGGGAYNEQFF.